Listed here are 20 T cell receptor beta chains from one sample, sequenced in a study of blood T cells in healthy people across ages (dated by TCRdb to between 2015 and 2017). Libraries were built with 5' RACE. TCRdb lists the instrument as Illumina HiSeq 2500. A second PCR of about 7 to 12 cycles was run with a J-beta primer mix and a sample-barcoded 5' primer. The public reads were reanalyzed by TCRdb: fastp trimming at Q25, MiXCR alignment, in-frame beta chains only. Every entry covers one CDR3 protein and lists the most common genes and DNA from its rows. The sample includes around 820,000 distinct CDR3 sequences, with around 25% observed a single time. Jointly, the top ten make up under 4.5% of the sample. The sample also formed part of further work on T cells of mothers and their children.

Material: blood. The receptor set was obtained from a boy aged 10-17 years in good health.

This clonotype was picked up a small number of times. The chain uses TRBV7-2 and TRBJ2-5, with 7 bases aligning to TRBD1. CDR1 is SGHTA, CDR2 FQGNSA, per germline. With 5 bases clipped from V and 2 bases from J, the junction kept 11 bases outside the gene matches. This CDR3 is built from 16 residues. The CDR3 DNA sequence: TGTGCCAGCAGCCTCTCGACAGGGACCCTTCAAGAGACCCAGTACTTC. Translation: CASSLSTGTLQETQYF. The entire variable domain, with the rest obtained from reference TRBV7-2 and TRBJ2-5, is as follows: GAGVSQSPSNKVTEKGKDVELRCDPISGHTALYWYRQSLGQGLEFLIYFQGNSAPDKSGLPSDRFSAERTGGSVSTLTIQRTQQEDSAVYLCASSLSTGTLQETQYFGPGTRLLVL.

The gene calls are TRBV20-1 and TRBJ2-2, with D perhaps assigned TRBD1 or TRBD2 (5 bases each). CDR1 and CDR2 from the germline V gene are DFQATT and SNEGSKA (reference sequence). The germline V and J ends were trimmed by 0 bases and 6 bases, with 20 bases remaining between them. The CDR3 loop spans 17 amino acids. The CDR3 protein is CSARDHGAKRAAGELFF. CDR3 DNA: TGCAGTGCTAGAGATCACGGGGCGAAAAGAGCGGCCGGGGAGCTGTTTTTT.

The chain joins TRBV2 to TRBJ2-5; no clear D. Germline CDR1 is SNHLY and CDR2 is FYNNEI. The CDR3 is 11 residues long. Trimming cost V 6 bases and J 6 bases, with 8 bases left between them. CDR3 region: CASREQQTQYF. The CDR3 region has the DNA TGTGCCAGCAGGGAACAGCAGACCCAGTACTTC.

The chain has TRBV4-3 and TRBJ2-1; 8 bases map to TRBD1. The better agreement between TRBJ2-5 and the DNA end casts doubt on the J call. The germline V gene has CDR1 LGHNA and CDR2 YSLEER. CDR3 size: 17 residues. This CDR3 is CASSQGIGGQGIETQYF. The CDR3 coding sequence is TGCGCCAGCAGCCAAGGGATCGGAGGACAGGGTATAGAGACCCAGTACTTC.

This clonotype has a handful of counts. The V and J genes are TRBV9 and TRBJ2-6; no clear D. The CDR3 totals 16 residues. Germline CDR1 and CDR2: SGDLS and YYNGEE. Trimming took off 0 bases at V and 0 bases at J, with 7 bases between the two ends. CDR3 DNA: TGTGCCAGCAGCGTAGGGACCGTCTCTGGGGCCAACGTCCTGACTTTC. This translates into CASSVGTVSGANVLTF.

This rearrangement joins TRBV27 to TRBJ1-2; D possibly corresponds to TRBD1 (5 bases). V gave up 5 bases and J gave up 2 bases, with 12 bases separating them. CDR1 is MNHEY, CDR2 SMNVEV, per germline (reference sequence). This CDR3 is 14 amino acids long. CDR3 DNA sequence: TGTGCCAGCAGTACGACAGCGATAAACTATGGCTACACCTTC. Amino acids: CASSTTAINYGYTF.

This clonotype was seen a handful of times. The CDR3 protein is CASSYSDRGELFF. The CDR3 bases are TGTGCCAGCAGTTACTCCGATCGCGGGGAGCTGTTTTTT. This chain connects TRBV6-5 to TRBJ2-2; no firm D call. This CDR3 has 13 amino acids. Trimming took 0 bases from V and 7 from J, leaving 6 bases between them. Germline CDR1 and CDR2: MNHEY and SVGAGI.

The genes are TRBV27 and TRBJ2-7; no clear D. CDR3 size: 14 residues. Deletions cut 5 bases from V and 2 bases from J, with 13 bases between. The germline gives CDR1 MNHEY, CDR2 SMNVEV (reference sequence). CDR3 region: CASSLSTNAYEQYF. The DNA of the CDR3 is TGTGCCAGCAGTCTCTCGACAAATGCCTACGAGCAGTACTTC.

This chain uses TRBV20-1 with TRBJ2-5; TRBD2 is a possible D gene (6 bases). The CDR3 loop spans 13 amino acids. CDR1 and CDR2 from the germline V gene are DFQATT and SNEGSKA (reference sequence). Deletions cut 5 bases from V and 5 bases from J, with 15 bases between. In nucleotides, the CDR3 is TGCAGTGCTTTTCGACTAGGGCTCGAGACCCAGTACTTC. This encodes CSAFRLGLETQYF.

The chain carries TRBV29-1 and TRBJ1-4; D gene ambiguous. V was trimmed by 6 bases and J by 8 bases, leaving 13 bases between them. Germline V lookup: CDR1 SQVTM, CDR2 ANQGSEA. This CDR3 is built from 12 residues. Written as DNA, the CDR3 is TGCAGCGTCGTCGGGATACGGGAAAAACTGTTTTTT. Translating it yields CSVVGIREKLFF.

This clonotype was counted once. The V gene is TRBV6-5, the J gene TRBJ1-5; 10 bases map to TRBD1. From germline, CDR1 is MNHEY and CDR2 SVGAGI. V was clipped by 5 bases and J by 7 bases; unmatched bases: 5. This CDR3 has 14 residues. Here the CDR3 reads CASSPGQGRQPQHF. The CDR3 DNA reads as TGTGCCAGCAGTCCGGGACAGGGGCGCCAGCCCCAGCATTTT.

This clonotype was detected a few times. The rearrangement links TRBV3-1 to TRBJ2-1; TRBD2 is a possible D gene (7 bases). Germline assignment: CDR1 LGHDT and CDR2 YNNKEL (reference sequence). V shed 2 bases and J shed 4 bases, with 15 bases lying between them. The CDR3 loop spans 16 amino acids. Written as DNA, the CDR3 is TGTGCCAGCAGCCAACCTGGGGGGGCGGGGTACAATGAGCAGTTCTTC. Its protein is CASSQPGGAGYNEQFF.

V usage is TRBV3-1 and J usage is TRBJ2-5; TRBD2 aligns across 7 bases. The closer fit of TRBJ2-1 to the DNA end suggests the J call may be wrong. The CDR3 length is 21 residues. The germline CDR1 and CDR2 sequences are LGHDT and YNNKEL (reference sequence). This CDR3 is CASSQSTKDLMSGTYYNEQFF. CDR3 bases: TGTGCCAGCAGCCAAAGTACGAAGGATCTGATGAGCGGGACTTATTACAATGAGCAGTTCTTC.

This clonotype was observed a handful of times. The chain has TRBV6-2 or TRBV6-3 and TRBJ2-7, with 7 bases lining up with TRBD1. The CDR3 loop spans 12 amino acids. Germline V gives CDR1 MNHEY, CDR2 SVGEGT. The ends lost 8 bases at V and 3 bases at J; junction bases unmatched: 4. The DNA for the CDR3 is TGTGCCAGCGGGGACAGCCTCTACGAGCAGTACTTC. Residues: CASGDSLYEQYF.

This clonotype was counted a few times. CDR3 residues: CASSRREGGLYEQYF. The DNA for the CDR3 is TGTGCCAGCAGCCGGAGAGAGGGGGGGTTATACGAGCAGTACTTC. This sequence joins TRBV6-5 and TRBJ2-7; possible D gene TRBD2, 7 bases. The CDR3 contains 15 residues. Trimming removed 6 bases from V and 4 bases from J, with 19 bases in between. From germline, CDR1 is MNHEY and CDR2 SVGAGI.

The rearrangement joins TRBV4-1 to TRBJ2-7; D may be TRBD2 (5 bases). This CDR3 is built from 15 residues. V was trimmed by 4 bases and J by 2 bases, leaving 15 bases between them. Germline-derived CDR1 and CDR2 are MGHRA and YSYEKL. The CDR3 DNA reads TGCGCCAGCAGCCCTATGAGGGCCCCGGCCTACGAGCAGTACTTC. Its protein product is CASSPMRAPAYEQYF.

For this clonotype: One junction end disagrees with the germline gene, perhaps due to a read error. The chain recombines TRBV28 with TRBJ2-5; maybe TRBD1 (6 bases). Germline V lookup: CDR1 MDHEN, CDR2 SYDVKM. The CDR3 extends over 14 amino acids. The CDR3 DNA reads TGTGCCGGCAGTTTCGGGCGACAGGAAAGTGAGCAGTACTTC. Translated, it gives CAGSFGRQESEQYF.

The CDR3 spells CAIFSPRHGDGNEQFF. For the CDR3, the DNA is TGTGCCATCTTTTCCCCCCGGCACGGGGACGGCAATGAGCAGTTCTTC. J is TRBJ2-1 and V is TRBV10-3; D may match TRBD1 or TRBD2 (5 bases each). From germline, CDR1 is ENHRY and CDR2 SYGVKD. The CDR3 length is 16 residues. V dropped 8 bases and J dropped 6 bases, with 23 bases sitting between them.

V gene TRBV28 combines with J gene TRBJ2-5, with 11 bases fitting TRBD1. Looked up from germline, CDR1 is MDHEN and CDR2 is SYDVKM. Losses at the gene ends were 6 bases for V and 5 bases for J; bases not matched to a gene: 8. CDR3 length: 15 residues. This CDR3 reads CASSRRGQGVETQYF. In DNA, the CDR3 is TGTGCCAGCAGCCGACGGGGACAGGGGGTTGAGACCCAGTACTTC.

Only a few counts were recorded for this clonotype. This sequence joins TRBV10-3 and TRBJ2-1; D gene uncertain. TRBJ2-7 matches the DNA end more closely, so the J call is doubtful. There are 13 residues in the CDR3. Germline CDR1 is ENHRY and CDR2 is SYGVKD. The CDR3 bases are TGTGCCATCAGTGAGGGCAGGACCTACGAGCAGTACTTC. Translation: CAISEGRTYEQYF.